This is a list of T cell receptor beta chains from one sample in a study of blood T cell repertoires in COVID-19. Sequenced by immunoSEQ multiplex PCR; TCRdb stores in-frame clones only, minus some. Of roughly 330,000 clones in the sample, around nine tenths were seen once. Sequenced input: PBMCs or T cells enriched from blood (not recorded which). The receptors here all came from a man aged 25 to 40 who had recovered from COVID-19. Each CDR3 is given with its conserved first and last residue. The D gene is left open where the match is weak. Clone size is stated in some rows and not others, as once, few, many or a class when expanded.

j_call v_call clone_size d_call cdr3_nt cdr3_aa
TRBJ1-5 TRBV20-1 - - TGCAGTGCTAGTGTGGGCGGCAATCAGCCCCAGCATTTT CSASVGGNQPQHF
TRBJ2-7 TRBV28 - - TGTGCCAGCAGTTTACTTGGGGGGGCATACGAGCAGTACTTC CASSLLGGAYEQYF
TRBJ2-5 TRBV9 - - TGTGCCAGCAGCTCCACACAGAATCCCAGGGAGACCCAGTACTTC CASSSTQNPRETQYF
TRBJ2-1 TRBV28 - TRBD2 TGTGCCAGCAGACTAGCGGGGACCTACAATGAGCAGTTCTTC CASRLAGTYNEQFF
TRBJ1-6 TRBV7-8 - - TGTGCCAGCAGCCCATTACAGGCAACCAATTCACCCCTCCACTTT CASSPLQATNSPLHF
TRBJ1-1 TRBV10-2 few - TGCGCCAGCGCGAGACAGGAGAACACTGAAGCTTTCTTT CASARQENTEAFF
TRBJ2-1 TRBV6-5 - TRBD1 TGTGCCAGCAGTTGGGGACAGACGTCCGATGAGCAGTTCTTC CASSWGQTSDEQFF
TRBJ1-3 TRBV4-1 - - TGCGCCAGCAGCCAAGGGCCCGCTGGAGGCTCTGGAAACACCATATATTTT CASSQGPAGGSGNTIYF
TRBJ2-3 TRBV5-5 - - TGTGCCAGCAGCTTGACAGGCGGGATAGATACGCAGTATTTT CASSLTGGIDTQYF
TRBJ2-5 TRBV20-1 - TRBD2 TGCAGTGCTAGTCTAGCGGGGACCATCCAAGAGACCCAGTACTTC CSASLAGTIQETQYF
TRBJ1-6 TRBV18 - - TGTGCCAGCTCACCAGGGAGTAACGATTCACCCCTCCACTTT CASSPGSNDSPLHF
TRBJ2-7 TRBV21-1 - - TGTGCCAGCAGCAAAGGGAGGACAGGGGTGACCTACGAGCAGTACTTC CASSKGRTGVTYEQYF
TRBJ1-6 TRBV19 - - TGTGCCAGTAGTATAGGATCCGGACAAAGATATAATTCACCCCTCCACTTT CASSIGSGQRYNSPLHF
TRBJ2-3 TRBV9 - - TGTGCCAGCGGGCGGACTACCGGAGCTGCAGATACGCAGTATTTT CASGRTTGAADTQYF
TRBJ1-5 TRBV11-2 - - TGTGCCAGCAGCTTAGGAAACAAGGGCGGGCAGCCCCAGCATTTT CASSLGNKGGQPQHF
TRBJ2-5 TRBV2 - - TGTGCCAGCATCCTCCTTATCCCCGGGCGGGGGCCTCAAGAGACCCAGTACTTC CASILLIPGRGPQETQYF
TRBJ2-3 TRBV19 - TRBD2 TGTGCCAGTAGTCCCCGGACTAGCGGGGGTTCCACAGATACGCAGTATTTT CASSPRTSGGSTDTQYF
TRBJ1-6 TRBV28 - - TGTGCCAGCAGCCCGGTACTGGGGGGAGGTTCACCCCTCCACTTT CASSPVLGGGSPLHF
TRBJ2-3 TRBV7-8 - TRBD2 TGTGCCAGCAGCTTGGGCGGGACTAGCGGGGGGACAGATACGCAGTATTTT CASSLGGTSGGTDTQYF
TRBJ1-2 TRBV18 - TRBD1 TGTGCCAGCTCTCCCACAGGGGTACAATATGGCTACACCTTC CASSPTGVQYGYTF
TRBJ1-1 TRBV28 - - TGTGCCAGCAGTCCGGAAGGGGTACTAGCGGCTGAAGCTTTCTTT CASSPEGVLAAEAFF
TRBJ1-1 TRBV25-1 once TRBD1 TGTGCCACCGGACAGGGTTTGGACACTGAAGCTTTCTTT CATGQGLDTEAFF
TRBJ2-7 TRBV18 - TRBD2 TGTGCCAGCTCACCAGAGCATTCGGGGGGCTACGAGCAGTACTTC CASSPEHSGGYEQYF
TRBJ1-5 TRBV5-6 - - TGTGCCAGCAGCATACAGGGCTTCGGTCAGCCCCAGCATTTT CASSIQGFGQPQHF
TRBJ1-6 TRBV5-1 - - TGCGCCAGCAGCTTAGGTTCTGGGAGCTCCTATAATTCACCCCTCCACTTT CASSLGSGSSYNSPLHF
TRBJ2-7 TRBV20-1 few - TGCAGTGCAAGTAACAGGGTCAACTCCTACGAGCAGTACTTC CSASNRVNSYEQYF
TRBJ2-2 TRBV7-7 - - TGTGCCAGCACCAACGGTGACCAAGGAGGTTACGCCGGGGAGCTGTTTTTT CASTNGDQGGYAGELFF
TRBJ1-5 TRBV5-1 - - TGCGCCAGCAGCCCCGACAGAAATCAGCCCCAGCATTTT CASSPDRNQPQHF
TRBJ1-5 TRBV27 - - TGTGCCAGCAGTCCGTGGGCCGCGAGCAATCAGCCCCAGCATTTT CASSPWAASNQPQHF
TRBJ2-6 TRBV24-1 few TRBD1 TGTGCCACCGGCGACAGGGTCGGGGCCAACGTCCTGACTTTC CATGDRVGANVLTF
TRBJ2-5 TRBV4-2 - TRBD2 TGTGCCAGCAGCCAACTTTCTAGCGGGGGGGCCGAGGAGACCCAGTACTTC CASSQLSSGGAEETQYF
TRBJ1-4 TRBV10-3 - TRBD1 TGTGCCATCAGTGAGAGGCAGGGGGTGGAGGAAAAACTGTTTTTT CAISERQGVEEKLFF
TRBJ1-2 TRBV3-1/TRBV3-2 - - TGTGCCAGCAGCCAATACCGGGGGGCAGGGGGCTACACCTTC CASSQYRGAGGYTF
TRBJ1-4 TRBV27 - - TGTGCCAGCAGTTTAGGGCAGGGGTGGGGAAAACTGTTTTTT CASSLGQGWGKLFF
TRBJ2-7 TRBV28 - - TGTGCCAGCAGTTTAGGCAGGGTTTACGAGCAGTACTTC CASSLGRVYEQYF
TRBJ2-2 TRBV16 - - TGTGCCAGCAGCCAAAGGCAGGGGCCCGGGGAGCTGTTTTTT CASSQRQGPGELFF
TRBJ2-7 TRBV2 - - TGTGCCAGCAGCGAGACTACACCTAGGGAGCAGTACTTC CASSETTPREQYF
TRBJ2-5 TRBV7-2 - TRBD1 TGTGCCAGCAGCCAAGTGGGACAGGGGGCCCTAGAGACCCAGTACTTC CASSQVGQGALETQYF
TRBJ2-3 TRBV2 - - TGTGCCAGCGAACAGGGTGGAGATACGCAGTATTTT CASEQGGDTQYF
TRBJ2-7 TRBV28 - - TGTGCCAGCAGTTTAGCGGACAGTCTCATCGAGCAGTACTTC CASSLADSLIEQYF
TRBJ1-2 TRBV7-8 - - TGTGCCAGCAGCTTAGCAGAGTATGGCTACACCTTC CASSLAEYGYTF
TRBJ1-4 TRBV25-1 - - TGTGCCAGCAGCGAAGTGGGCTTAGGTGAAAAACTGTTTTTT CASSEVGLGEKLFF
TRBJ1-2 TRBV9 - - TGTGCCAGCCGGGGGAGGCAGGACTATGGCTACACCTTC CASRGRQDYGYTF
TRBJ2-5 TRBV4-1 - - TGCGCCAGCAGCCAAGATCTTGCGGGGGCGGGGGAGACCCAGTACTTC CASSQDLAGAGETQYF
TRBJ1-1 TRBV7-9 - - TGTGCCAGCAGCTTAGACGAGGCGGGCACTGAAGCTTTCTTT CASSLDEAGTEAFF
TRBJ2-7 TRBV20-1 - TRBD1 TGCAGTGCTAGTGGACAGGCCAGCTCCTACGAGCAGTACTTC CSASGQASSYEQYF
TRBJ1-2 TRBV5-1 - - TGCGCCAGCAGCTTGGACAGCCCATTATATGGCTACACCTTC CASSLDSPLYGYTF
TRBJ1-5 TRBV28 - - TGTGCCAGCGGCCCGGGTGCCGTTCAGCCCCAGCATTTT CASGPGAVQPQHF
TRBJ2-7 TRBV11-2 - - TGTGCCAGCAGCCCCCGGGCAAGGGGTGCCTACGAGCAGTACTTC CASSPRARGAYEQYF
TRBJ2-7 TRBV2 - - TGTGCCAGCAGTCCCCGTTTAGAGCAGTACTTC CASSPRLEQYF
TRBJ2-7 TRBV2 - - TGTGCCAGCAGTGAGAACAGGGAGCCTTCCTACGAGCAGTACTTC CASSENREPSYEQYF